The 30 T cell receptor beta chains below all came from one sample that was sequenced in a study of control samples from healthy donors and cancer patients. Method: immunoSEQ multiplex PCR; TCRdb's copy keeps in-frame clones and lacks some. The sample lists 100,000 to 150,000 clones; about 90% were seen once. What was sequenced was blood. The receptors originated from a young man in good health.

The CDR3 spells CASSLKGRAEAFF. As DNA, the CDR3 is TGTGCCAGCAGCTTAAAGGGACGGGCTGAAGCTTTCTTT. The rearrangement links TRBV13 to TRBJ1-1; possibly TRBD1 for D (5 bases). The length of the CDR3 is 13 residues. Germline CDR1 PRHDT, CDR2 FYEKMQ (reference sequence). Trimming took 2 bases from V and 6 from J, leaving 10 bases between them.

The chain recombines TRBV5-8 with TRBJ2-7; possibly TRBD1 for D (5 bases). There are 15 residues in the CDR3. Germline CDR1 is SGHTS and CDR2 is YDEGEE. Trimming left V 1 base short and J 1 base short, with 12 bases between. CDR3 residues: CASSLSTRVSYEQYF. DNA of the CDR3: TGTGCCAGCAGCTTGTCGACCAGGGTATCCTACGAGCAGTACTTC.

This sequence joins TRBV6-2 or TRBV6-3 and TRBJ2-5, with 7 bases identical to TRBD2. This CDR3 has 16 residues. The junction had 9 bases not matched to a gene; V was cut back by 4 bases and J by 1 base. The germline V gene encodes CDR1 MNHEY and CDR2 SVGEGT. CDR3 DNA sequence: TGTGCCAGCAGTTGGGGCTCTAGCGGCCCCCAAGAGACCCAGTACTTC. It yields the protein CASSWGSSGPQETQYF.

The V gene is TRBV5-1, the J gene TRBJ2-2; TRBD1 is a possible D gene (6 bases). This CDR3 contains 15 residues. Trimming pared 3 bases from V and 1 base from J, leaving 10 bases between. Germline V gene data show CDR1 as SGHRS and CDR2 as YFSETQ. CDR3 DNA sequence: TGCGCCAGCAGCTCCCAGGGACAGAACACCGGGGAGCTGTTTTTT. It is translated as CASSSQGQNTGELFF. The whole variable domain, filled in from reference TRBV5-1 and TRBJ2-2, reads KAGVTQTPRYLIKTRGQQVTLSCSPISGHRSVSWYQQTPGQGLQFLFEYFSETQRNKGNFPGRFSGRQFSNSRSEMNVSTLELGDSALYLCASSSQGQNTGELFFGEGSRLTVL.

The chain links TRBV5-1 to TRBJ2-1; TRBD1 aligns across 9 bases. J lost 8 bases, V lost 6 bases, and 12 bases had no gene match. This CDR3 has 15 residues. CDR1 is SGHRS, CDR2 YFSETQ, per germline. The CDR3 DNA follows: TGCGCCAGCACTAACACGGGACAGGGATCCGATGAGCAGTTCTTC. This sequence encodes CASTNTGQGSDEQFF.

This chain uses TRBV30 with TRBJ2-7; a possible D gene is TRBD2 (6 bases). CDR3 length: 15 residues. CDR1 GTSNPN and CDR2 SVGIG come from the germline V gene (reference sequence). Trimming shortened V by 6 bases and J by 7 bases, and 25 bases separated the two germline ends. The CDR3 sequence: CACYFLGTAVGEQYF. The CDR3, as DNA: TGTGCCTGCTACTTCTTGGGGACTGCGGTGGGGGAGCAGTACTTC.

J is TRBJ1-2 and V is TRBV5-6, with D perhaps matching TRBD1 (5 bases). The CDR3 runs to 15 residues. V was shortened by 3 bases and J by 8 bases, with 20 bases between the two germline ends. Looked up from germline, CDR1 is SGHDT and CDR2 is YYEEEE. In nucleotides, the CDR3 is TGTGCCAGCAGCTGGGCCGGGACCGGGCCCGACGGCTACACCTTC. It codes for CASSWAGTGPDGYTF.

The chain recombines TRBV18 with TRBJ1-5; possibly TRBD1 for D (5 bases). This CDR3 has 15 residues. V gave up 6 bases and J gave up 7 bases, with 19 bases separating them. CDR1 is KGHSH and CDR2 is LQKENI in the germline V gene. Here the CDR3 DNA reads TGTGCCAGCTCTCTTGGGACGGGGACGGGCCAGCCCCAGCATTTT. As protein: CASSLGTGTGQPQHF.

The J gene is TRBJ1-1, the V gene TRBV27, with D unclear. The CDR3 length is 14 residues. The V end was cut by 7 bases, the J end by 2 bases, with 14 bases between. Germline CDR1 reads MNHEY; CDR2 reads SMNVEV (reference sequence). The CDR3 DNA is TGTGCCAGCATCTTGACACGTTTAAACACTGAAGCTTTCTTT. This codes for CASILTRLNTEAFF.

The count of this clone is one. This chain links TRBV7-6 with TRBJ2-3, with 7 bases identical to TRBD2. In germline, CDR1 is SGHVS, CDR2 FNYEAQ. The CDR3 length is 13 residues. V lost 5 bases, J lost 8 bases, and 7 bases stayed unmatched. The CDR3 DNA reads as TGTGCCAGCAGCCTGCGGGGGACGGGTACGCAGTATTTT. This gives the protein CASSLRGTGTQYF.

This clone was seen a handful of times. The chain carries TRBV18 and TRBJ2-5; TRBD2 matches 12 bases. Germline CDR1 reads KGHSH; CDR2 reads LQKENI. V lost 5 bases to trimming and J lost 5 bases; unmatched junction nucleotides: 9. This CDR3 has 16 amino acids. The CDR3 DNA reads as TGTGCCAGCTCAGAATCACTAGCGGGAGGCGTTGAGACCCAGTACTTC. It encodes CASSESLAGGVETQYF. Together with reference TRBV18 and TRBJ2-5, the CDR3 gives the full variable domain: NAGVMQNPRHLVRRRGQEARLRCSPMKGHSHVYWYRQLPEEGLKFMVYLQKENIIDESGMPKERFSAEFPKEGPSILRIQQVVRGDSAAYFCASSESLAGGVETQYFGPGTRLLVL.

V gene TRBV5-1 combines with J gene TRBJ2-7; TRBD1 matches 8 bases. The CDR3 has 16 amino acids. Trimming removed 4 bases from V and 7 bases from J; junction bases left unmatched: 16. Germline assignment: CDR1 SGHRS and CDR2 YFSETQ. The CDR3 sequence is CASSLVDRGLSYEQYF. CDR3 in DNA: TGCGCCAGCAGCCTTGTCGACAGGGGATTATCGTATGAGCAGTACTTC.

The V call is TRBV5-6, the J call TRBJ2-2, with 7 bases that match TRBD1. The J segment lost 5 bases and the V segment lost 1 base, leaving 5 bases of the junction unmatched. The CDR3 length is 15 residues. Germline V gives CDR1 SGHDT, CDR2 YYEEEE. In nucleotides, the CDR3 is TGTGCCAGCAGCTTGCCGGGACAGATAACCGGGGAGCTGTTTTTT. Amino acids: CASSLPGQITGELFF. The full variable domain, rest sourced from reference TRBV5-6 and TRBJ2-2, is DAGVTQSPTHLIKTRGQQVTLRCSPKSGHDTVSWYQQALGQGPQFIFQYYEEEERQRGNFPDRFSGHQFPNYSSELNVNALLLGDSALYLCASSLPGQITGELFFGEGSRLTVL.

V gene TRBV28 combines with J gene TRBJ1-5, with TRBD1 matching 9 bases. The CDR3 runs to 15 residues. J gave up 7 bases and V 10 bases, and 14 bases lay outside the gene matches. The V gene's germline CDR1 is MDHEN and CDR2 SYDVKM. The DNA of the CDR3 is TGTGCCACCATAACATACACAGGGGGCGGGCAGCCCCAGCATTTT. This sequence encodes CATITYTGGGQPQHF.

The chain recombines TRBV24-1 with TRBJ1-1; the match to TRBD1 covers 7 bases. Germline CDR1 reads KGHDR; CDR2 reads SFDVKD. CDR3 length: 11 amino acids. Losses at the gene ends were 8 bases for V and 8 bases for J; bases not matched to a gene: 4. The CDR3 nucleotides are TGTGCCACCACTAGAGGGGGCGAAGCTTTCTTT. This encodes CATTRGGEAFF.

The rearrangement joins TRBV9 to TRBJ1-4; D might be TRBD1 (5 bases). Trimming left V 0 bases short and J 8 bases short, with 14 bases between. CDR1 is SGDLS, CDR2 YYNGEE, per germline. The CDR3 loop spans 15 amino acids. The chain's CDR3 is CASSVGRVAGEKLFF. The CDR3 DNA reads TGTGCCAGCAGCGTAGGCAGGGTCGCGGGCGAAAAACTGTTTTTT.

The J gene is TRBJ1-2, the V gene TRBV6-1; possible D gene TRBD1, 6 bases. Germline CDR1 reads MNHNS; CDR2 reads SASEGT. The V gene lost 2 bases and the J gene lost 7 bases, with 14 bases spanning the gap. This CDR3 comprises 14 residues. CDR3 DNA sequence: TGTGCCAGCAGTGAAAATACTGGGGGCGGTGGCTACACCTTC. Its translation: CASSENTGGGGYTF.

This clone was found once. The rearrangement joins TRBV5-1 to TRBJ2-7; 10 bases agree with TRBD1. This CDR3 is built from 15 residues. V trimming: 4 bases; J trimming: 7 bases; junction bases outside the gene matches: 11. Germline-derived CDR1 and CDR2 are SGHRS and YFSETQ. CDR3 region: CASSDRDRGHWEQYF. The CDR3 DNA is TGCGCCAGCAGCGACCGGGACAGGGGCCACTGGGAGCAGTACTTC.

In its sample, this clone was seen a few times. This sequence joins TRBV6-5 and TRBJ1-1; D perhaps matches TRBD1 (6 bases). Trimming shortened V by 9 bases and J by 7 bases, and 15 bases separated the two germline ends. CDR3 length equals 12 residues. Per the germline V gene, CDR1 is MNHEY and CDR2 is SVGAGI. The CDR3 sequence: CASKQGGSEAFF. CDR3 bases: TGTGCCAGTAAACAGGGCGGTAGTGAAGCTTTCTTT.

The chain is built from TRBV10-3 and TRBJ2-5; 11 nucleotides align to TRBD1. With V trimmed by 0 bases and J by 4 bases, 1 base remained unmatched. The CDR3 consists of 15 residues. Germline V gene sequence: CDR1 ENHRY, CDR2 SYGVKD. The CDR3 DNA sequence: TGTGCCATCAGTGAGTCAGGACAGGGGGCAGAGACCCAGTACTTC. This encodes CAISESGQGAETQYF.

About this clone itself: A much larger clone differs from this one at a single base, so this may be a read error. The CDR3 protein is CASSLDRNTEAFF. Written as DNA, the CDR3 is TGTGCCAGCAGCCTGGACAGGAACACTGAAGCTTTCTTT. The chain joins TRBV14 to TRBJ1-1, with D possibly matching TRBD1 (6 bases). Trimming took off 4 bases at V and 1 base at J, with 7 bases between the two ends. The CDR3 sequence is 13 residues long. Germline V lookup: CDR1 SGHDN, CDR2 FVKESK.

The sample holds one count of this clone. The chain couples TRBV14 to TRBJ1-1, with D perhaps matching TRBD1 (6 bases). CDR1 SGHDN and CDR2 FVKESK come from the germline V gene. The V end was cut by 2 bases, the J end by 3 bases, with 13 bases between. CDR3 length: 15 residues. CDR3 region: CASSQTRTADTEAFF. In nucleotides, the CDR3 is TGTGCCAGCAGCCAAACTCGGACAGCGGACACTGAAGCTTTCTTT. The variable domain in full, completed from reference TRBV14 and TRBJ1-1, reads EAGVTQFPSHSVIEKGQTVTLRCDPISGHDNLYWYRRVMGKEIKFLLHFVKESKQDESGMPNNRFLAERTGGTYSTLKVQPAELEDSGVYFCASSQTRTADTEAFFGQGTRLTVV.

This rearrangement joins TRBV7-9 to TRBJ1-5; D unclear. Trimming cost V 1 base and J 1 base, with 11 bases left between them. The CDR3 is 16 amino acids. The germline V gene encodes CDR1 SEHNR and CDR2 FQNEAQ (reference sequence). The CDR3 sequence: CASSLGWGRSNQPQHF. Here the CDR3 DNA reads TGTGCCAGCAGCTTAGGTTGGGGTAGGAGCAATCAGCCCCAGCATTTT. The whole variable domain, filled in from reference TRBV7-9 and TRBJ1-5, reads DTGVSQNPRHKITKRGQNVTFRCDPISEHNRLYWYRQTLGQGPEFLTYFQNEAQLEKSRLLSDRFSAERPKGSFSTLEIQRTEQGDSAMYLCASSLGWGRSNQPQHFGDGTRLSIL.

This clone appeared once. CDR3 protein: CARGGVQGQETQYF. CDR3 coding DNA: TGTGCCCGGGGCGGAGTACAGGGACAAGAGACCCAGTACTTC. V usage is TRBV30 and J usage is TRBJ2-5; a weak D match, TRBD1 (6 bases). V lost 8 bases and J 2 bases, leaving 18 bases between the germline ends. The V gene's germline CDR1 is GTSNPN and CDR2 SVGIG (reference sequence). The CDR3 contains 14 residues.

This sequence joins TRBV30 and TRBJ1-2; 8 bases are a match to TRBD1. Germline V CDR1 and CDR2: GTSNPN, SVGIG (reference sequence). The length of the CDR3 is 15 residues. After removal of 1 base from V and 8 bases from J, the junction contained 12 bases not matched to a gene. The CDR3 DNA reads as TGTGCCTGGAGTGCTGGGGGCAGGGGGCGTTCGGGCTACACCTTC. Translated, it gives CAWSAGGRGRSGYTF.

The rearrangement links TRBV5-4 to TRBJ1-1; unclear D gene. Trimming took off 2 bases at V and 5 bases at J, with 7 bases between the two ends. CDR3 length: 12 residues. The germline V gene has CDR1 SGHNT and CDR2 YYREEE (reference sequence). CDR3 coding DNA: TGTGCCAGCAGCTTTATCGGAACTGAAGCTTTCTTT. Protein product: CASSFIGTEAFF. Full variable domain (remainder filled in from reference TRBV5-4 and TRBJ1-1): ETGVTQSPTHLIKTRGQQVTLRCSSQSGHNTVSWYQQALGQGPQFIFQYYREEENGRGNFPPRFSGLQFPNYSSELNVNALELDDSALYLCASSFIGTEAFFGQGTRLTVV.

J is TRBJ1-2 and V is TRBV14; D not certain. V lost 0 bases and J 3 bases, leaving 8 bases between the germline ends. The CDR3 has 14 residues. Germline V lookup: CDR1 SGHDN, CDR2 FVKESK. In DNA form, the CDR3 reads TGTGCCAGCAGCCAAGACTGGCAGTACTATGGCTACACCTTC. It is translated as CASSQDWQYYGYTF.

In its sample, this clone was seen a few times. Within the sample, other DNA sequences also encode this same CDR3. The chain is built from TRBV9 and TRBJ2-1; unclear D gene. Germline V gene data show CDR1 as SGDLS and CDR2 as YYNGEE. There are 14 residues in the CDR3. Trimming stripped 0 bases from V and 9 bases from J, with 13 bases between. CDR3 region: CASSVEGTGGEQFF. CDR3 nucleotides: TGTGCCAGCAGCGTAGAAGGTACGGGTGGTGAGCAGTTCTTC.

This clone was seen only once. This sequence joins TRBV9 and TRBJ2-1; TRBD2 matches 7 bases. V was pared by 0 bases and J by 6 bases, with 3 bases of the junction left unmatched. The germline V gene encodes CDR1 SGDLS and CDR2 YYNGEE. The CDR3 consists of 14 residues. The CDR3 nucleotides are TGTGCCAGCAGCGTAGCGGGAGGCGGCAATGAGCAGTTCTTC. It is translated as CASSVAGGGNEQFF.

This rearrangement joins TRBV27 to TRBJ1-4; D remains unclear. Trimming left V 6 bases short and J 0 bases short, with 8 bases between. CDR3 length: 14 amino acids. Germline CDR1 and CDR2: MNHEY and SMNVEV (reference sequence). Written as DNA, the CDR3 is TGTGCCAGCAGCGGACGGGCAACTAATGAAAAACTGTTTTTT. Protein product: CASSGRATNEKLFF.